Given below is one T cell receptor (beta chain) in context. From approximately 430 ng of RNA, a library with molecular barcoded alpha/delta and beta/gamma adaptors was made. In TCRdb, the reads were re-called with MiXCR into one record per CDR3 protein. The table records roughly 6,000 distinct CDR3 sequences, 23% of them present only once. This sample is drawn from a study of read filtering for tumor transcriptome and immune sequencing. The CDR3 contains 12 residues. J lost 5 bases, V lost 6 bases, and 7 bases had no gene match. CDR1 and CDR2 from the germline V gene are DFQATT and SNEGSKA (reference sequence).

What was sequenced was a population of CD138-negative cells sorted from bone marrow. V and J are TRBV20-1 and TRBJ2-7; TRBD1 aligns across 7 bases. The origin of this receptor is a donor at least 40 years old with multiple myeloma. CDR3 nucleotide sequence: TGCAGTGCGGGGACAGAGATAAACGAGCAGTACTTC. This codes for CSAGTEINEQYF.